This is a list of T cell receptor beta chains from one sample in a study of control samples from healthy donors and cancer patients. Measured with immunoSEQ multiplex PCR; TCRdb has only the in-frame clones, and not every one. The sample holds tens of thousands of clones, 80% to 95% seen once. Sequences were obtained from PBMCs. These receptors originate from a woman aged 40-49 years with lung cancer. Each CDR3 is given with its conserved first and last residue. D genes are given only for firm matches. Clone size is not always given. Where it is, it says once, few, many or a class for expanded clones.

J gene	D gene	V gene	clone size	CDR3 length	CDR3 DNA	CDR3 protein
TRBJ1-3	NA	TRBV7-9	NA	12	TGTGCCCTAGCGGGGGATGGGAACACCATATATTTT	CALAGDGNTIYF
TRBJ2-7	TRBD2	TRBV11-2	once	15	TGTGCCAGCAGCACATGGACTAGCGGGACCTACGAGCAGTACTTC	CASSTWTSGTYEQYF
TRBJ1-1	NA	TRBV7-6	NA	15	TGTGCCAGCAGCTTAGTAGGGGGACCGAACACTGAAGCTTTCTTT	CASSLVGGPNTEAFF
TRBJ2-3	NA	TRBV24-1	NA	14	TGTGCCACCAAGTCGGCCATTAGCACAGATACGCAGTATTTT	CATKSAISTDTQYF
TRBJ1-2	NA	TRBV28	NA	15	TGTGCCAGCAGCTCCCGTGTTGGGGATAACTATGGCTACACCTTC	CASSSRVGDNYGYTF
TRBJ2-6	TRBD2	TRBV10-3	NA	16	TGTGCCATCAGTCTGGGGGGGAGCTCTGGGGCCAACGTCCTGACTTTC	CAISLGGSSGANVLTF
TRBJ1-2	TRBD1	TRBV6-6	NA	15	TGTGCCAGCACCCAACCTGGACAGGAGACCTATGGCTACACCTTC	CASTQPGQETYGYTF
TRBJ2-5	NA	TRBV10-3	NA	13	TGTGCCATCAATCAGCGCCGCTTAGAGACCCAGTACTTC	CAINQRRLETQYF
TRBJ1-6	NA	TRBV6-6	NA	14	TGTGCCAGCAGTTACTCCGGGGTAGATTCACCCCTCCACTTT	CASSYSGVDSPLHF
TRBJ2-1	NA	TRBV30	NA	13	TGTGCCTGGACTAAAAGGGTAAACAATGAGCAGTTCTTC	CAWTKRVNNEQFF
TRBJ2-7	TRBD1	TRBV19	NA	15	TGTGCCAGTAGTATAGTGTGGGACAGCCACTACGAGCAGTACTTC	CASSIVWDSHYEQYF
TRBJ1-6	NA	TRBV9	NA	15	TGTGCCAGCAGCGTCTCGGCCTCCTATAATTCACCCCTCCACTTT	CASSVSASYNSPLHF
TRBJ2-7	TRBD1	TRBV24-1	few	15	TGTGCCACCAGCGATTCAGGGACAGGGGACTACGAGCAGTACTTC	CATSDSGTGDYEQYF
TRBJ1-2	TRBD1	TRBV5-4	NA	17	TGTGCCAGCAGTCTGACCGGGACAGCCGGCAGGCCCTATGGCTACACCTTC	CASSLTGTAGRPYGYTF
TRBJ1-1	TRBD1	TRBV7-9	NA	18	TGTGCCAGCAGCTCTACCGGACAGGGGACTATCATGAACACTGAAGCTTTCTTT	CASSSTGQGTIMNTEAFF
TRBJ2-3	NA	TRBV24-1	few	14	TGTGCCACCAGTGATCACCAGAGCCCCGATACGCAGTATTTT	CATSDHQSPDTQYF
TRBJ2-3	NA	TRBV5-8	NA	15	TGTGCCAGCAGTTTAGGAGCCCCACGCACAGATACGCAGTATTTT	CASSLGAPRTDTQYF
TRBJ1-1	TRBD1	TRBV7-2	NA	16	TGTGCCAGCAGCTCTGGGGGGACAGGTCTTGGCACTGAAGCTTTCTTT	CASSSGGTGLGTEAFF
TRBJ2-7	TRBD1	TRBV9	NA	14	TGTGCCAGCAGCGTAGGAGGGGGCCACCACGAGCAGTACTTC	CASSVGGGHHEQYF
TRBJ1-2	NA	TRBV6-5	NA	13	TGTGCCAGCAGTACCCTCGGACTGGTAGGCTACACCTTC	CASSTLGLVGYTF
TRBJ2-3	TRBD2	TRBV19	NA	15	TGTGCCAGTAAAATAGCGGGGGACCCCACAGATACGCAGTATTTT	CASKIAGDPTDTQYF
TRBJ1-4	NA	TRBV3-1/TRBV3-2	NA	14	TGTGCCAGCAGGGGCGAGGGGAAGAGTGAAAAACTGTTTTTT	CASRGEGKSEKLFF